These T cell receptor beta chains were read from a single sample in a study of OX40 agonist ivuxolimab in advanced cancers. Generated by immunoSEQ multiplex PCR, the TCRdb table keeps only in-frame clones and is missing some. The sample carries around 65,000 clones, almost 95% recorded once. The material was CD4+ or CD8+ T cells sorted from blood, obtained in a trial of the OX40 agonist ivuxolimab. These receptors were collected from an adult with an advanced solid tumor such as melanoma, head and neck, liver or kidney cancer. The CDR3 runs from the conserved cysteine through the conserved F or W. The D gene is left open where the match is weak. Size is omitted from some rows. Given values are once, few, many or a class for expanded clones.

abundance: once
j_gene: TRBJ1-1
v_gene: TRBV4-3
d_gene: -
CDR3aa: CASSQDPASRAFF
CDR3nt: TGCGCCAGCAGCCAAGACCCGGCCAGTAGAGCTTTCTTT

abundance: -
j_gene: TRBJ1-2
v_gene: TRBV6-5
d_gene: -
CDR3aa: CASSYMGGEPYGYTF
CDR3nt: TGTGCCAGCAGTTACATGGGGGGCGAACCTTATGGCTACACCTTC

abundance: -
j_gene: TRBJ1-5
v_gene: TRBV4-1
d_gene: -
CDR3aa: CASSQDAVQPQHF
CDR3nt: TGCGCCAGCAGCCAAGATGCGGTACAGCCCCAGCATTTT

abundance: -
j_gene: TRBJ1-6
v_gene: TRBV5-4
d_gene: -
CDR3aa: CASSPGDRSLHF
CDR3nt: TGTGCCAGCAGCCCGGGTGACAGGTCCCTCCACTTT

abundance: -
j_gene: TRBJ2-3
v_gene: TRBV5-8
d_gene: TRBD2
CDR3aa: CASSKTSGSTDTQYF
CDR3nt: TGTGCCAGCAGCAAAACTAGCGGGAGCACAGATACGCAGTATTTT

abundance: -
j_gene: TRBJ1-5
v_gene: TRBV5-1
d_gene: -
CDR3aa: CASSLQGDSNQPQHF
CDR3nt: TGCGCCAGCAGCCTACAGGGAGATAGCAATCAGCCCCAGCATTTT

abundance: -
j_gene: TRBJ1-5
v_gene: TRBV19
d_gene: -
CDR3aa: CASSIPGGLGSNQPQHF
CDR3nt: TGTGCCAGTAGTATCCCGGGGGGGCTGGGGAGCAATCAGCCCCAGCATTTT

abundance: -
j_gene: TRBJ2-5
v_gene: TRBV19
d_gene: TRBD2
CDR3aa: CASSTTSGGASQETQYF
CDR3nt: TGTGCCAGTAGTACGACTAGCGGGGGGGCGAGTCAAGAGACCCAGTACTTC

abundance: once
j_gene: TRBJ1-2
v_gene: TRBV19
d_gene: TRBD1
CDR3aa: CASSIDPSGTAGYGYTF
CDR3nt: TGTGCCAGTAGTATTGATCCTTCCGGGACAGCGGGCTATGGCTACACCTTC

abundance: -
j_gene: TRBJ2-5
v_gene: TRBV7-9
d_gene: TRBD2
CDR3aa: CASSSSIAGERKETQYF
CDR3nt: TGTGCCAGCAGCTCATCTATAGCGGGAGAGCGTAAAGAGACCCAGTACTTC

abundance: -
j_gene: TRBJ1-1
v_gene: TRBV27
d_gene: -
CDR3aa: CASSSAGTLNTEAFF
CDR3nt: TGTGCCAGCAGTTCGGCGGGGACACTCAACACTGAAGCTTTCTTT

abundance: -
j_gene: TRBJ1-6
v_gene: TRBV27
d_gene: -
CDR3aa: CASSWADNSPLHF
CDR3nt: TGTGCCAGCTCCTGGGCTGATAATTCACCCCTCCACTTT

abundance: -
j_gene: TRBJ2-5
v_gene: TRBV11-3
d_gene: -
CDR3aa: CASSPRGGGQETQYF
CDR3nt: TGTGCCAGCAGCCCGAGGGGGGGCGGCCAAGAGACCCAGTACTTC

abundance: -
j_gene: TRBJ2-1
v_gene: TRBV9
d_gene: -
CDR3aa: CASSSEGGEQFF
CDR3nt: TGTGCCAGCAGCTCCGAGGGGGGCGAGCAGTTCTTC

abundance: -
j_gene: TRBJ1-1
v_gene: TRBV5-1
d_gene: -
CDR3aa: CASSLAQGLNTEAFF
CDR3nt: TGCGCCAGCAGCTTGGCACAAGGGTTGAACACTGAAGCTTTCTTT

abundance: -
j_gene: TRBJ2-7
v_gene: TRBV7-9
d_gene: -
CDR3aa: CASSLDGGRPLAYEQYF
CDR3nt: TGTGCCAGCAGCTTAGACGGGGGTCGCCCCTTGGCCTACGAGCAGTACTTC

abundance: -
j_gene: TRBJ1-1
v_gene: TRBV7-9
d_gene: -
CDR3aa: CASRDPGTGSTEAFF
CDR3nt: TGTGCCAGCAGGGATCCGGGGACTGGGAGCACTGAAGCTTTCTTT

abundance: -
j_gene: TRBJ1-5
v_gene: TRBV11-2
d_gene: -
CDR3aa: CASSLDAGSNQPQHF
CDR3nt: TGTGCCAGCAGCTTAGATGCAGGGAGCAATCAGCCCCAGCATTTT

abundance: -
j_gene: TRBJ1-4
v_gene: TRBV9
d_gene: TRBD1
CDR3aa: CASSVTGGSGEKLFF
CDR3nt: TGTGCCAGCAGCGTGACAGGGGGATCAGGGGAAAAACTGTTTTTT

abundance: -
j_gene: TRBJ1-4
v_gene: TRBV10-3
d_gene: -
CDR3aa: CAISEHNPDEKLFF
CDR3nt: TGTGCCATCAGTGAACACAACCCCGACGAAAAACTGTTTTTT